What follows are 28 T cell receptor beta chains derived from one specimen sequenced in a study of T cell repertoires in cytomegalovirus infection. TCRdb used MiXCR to reprocess the reads, holding one entry per CDR3 protein. This sample yields roughly 760,000 distinct CDR3 sequences, of which 35% to 40% are seen a single time; 2.8% belongs to the top ten. Sequenced sample: PBMCs. Receptors originate from a human donor in good health (CMV status not recorded). Some clones in this sample may be carry-over from other donors' samples.

V gene TRBV20-1 combines with J gene TRBJ1-1, with unresolved D. Trimming shortened V by 3 bases and J by 3 bases, and 14 bases separated the two germline ends. The germline V gene has CDR1 DFQATT and CDR2 SNEGSKA (reference sequence). The CDR3 consists of 14 residues. The CDR3 nucleotides are TGCAGTGCTAGTCGCGGGTCGAGGGACACTGAAGCTTTCTTT. Translating gives CSASRGSRDTEAFF.

To note about this clonotype: A read error may produce the germline difference seen at one junction end. The chain has TRBV7-2 and TRBJ1-1, with D unresolved. From germline, CDR1 is SGHTA and CDR2 FQGNSA. This CDR3 has 13 amino acids. The CDR3 here is CDRSGRVNTEAFF. As DNA, the CDR3 is TGTGACAGAAGCGGCAGAGTGAACACGGAAGCTTTCTTT.

Only a few counts were recorded for this clonotype. V gene TRBV28 combines with J gene TRBJ2-7, with 12 bases matching TRBD1. After removal of 5 bases from V and 6 bases from J, the junction contained 8 bases not matched to a gene. The CDR3 covers 15 residues. Germline assignment: CDR1 MDHEN and CDR2 SYDVKM. The chain's CDR3 is CASSAAGTGGLEQYF. CDR3 coding DNA: TGTGCCAGCAGTGCAGCCGGGACAGGGGGCCTCGAGCAGTACTTC.

V gene TRBV15 combines with J gene TRBJ1-3, with unresolved D. From germline, CDR1 is LNHNV and CDR2 YYDKDF (reference sequence). The CDR3 covers 16 residues. The ends were cut back, 0 bases at V and 2 bases at J, with 11 bases in the middle. CDR3 bases: TGTGCCACCAGCAGAGATTTGGCGGATACTGGAAACACCATATATTTT. It codes for CATSRDLADTGNTIYF.

Only a few counts were recorded for this clonotype. A read error may be the cause here, since a much bigger clone is one base away. The V and J genes are TRBV7-6 and TRBJ2-1, with 10 bases fitting TRBD1. J was trimmed by 3 bases and V by 7 bases; bases with no gene match: 6. CDR1 and CDR2 from the germline V gene are SGHVS and FNYEAQ. This CDR3 region has 15 residues. CDR3 protein: CASIPGTGVYNEQFF. The DNA of the CDR3 is TGTGCCAGCATCCCCGGGACAGGGGTCTACAATGAGCAGTTCTTC.

The sample holds one count of this clonotype. The chain couples TRBV15 to TRBJ1-1; maybe TRBD1 (5 bases). CDR1 is LNHNV, CDR2 YYDKDF, per germline (reference sequence). The CDR3 has 13 residues. Trimming shortened V by 0 bases and J by 8 bases, and 10 bases separated the two germline ends. Here the CDR3 reads CATSRDLWGEAFF. DNA of the CDR3: TGTGCCACCAGCAGAGATCTATGGGGGGAAGCTTTCTTT.

The J gene is TRBJ1-1, the V gene TRBV9; 7 nucleotides match TRBD1. This CDR3 has 14 amino acids. Trimming at V came to 3 bases and at J to 0 bases, leaving 2 bases not matched to a gene. CDR1 and CDR2 from the germline V gene are SGDLS and YYNGEE. DNA for the CDR3: TGTGCCAGCAGCGGTACAGGGGTGAACACTGAAGCTTTCTTT. This encodes CASSGTGVNTEAFF.

V is TRBV5-1 and J is TRBJ2-2, with TRBD2 matching over 12 bases. Trimming cost V 1 base and J 6 bases; bases outside gene matches: 1. The CDR3 sequence is 15 residues long. Germline values: CDR1 SGHRS, CDR2 YFSETQ. The CDR3 loop is CASSLPSGRAGELFF. CDR3 sequence (DNA): TGCGCCAGCAGCTTGCCTAGCGGGAGGGCCGGGGAGCTGTTTTTT.

This clonotype occurred a few times. This sequence joins TRBV6-1 and TRBJ2-7, with a possible D match to TRBD2 (6 bases). V was trimmed by 0 bases and J by 4 bases, leaving 16 bases between them. The CDR3 contains 16 residues. Germline V CDR1 and CDR2: MNHNS, SASEGT. The CDR3, as DNA: TGTGCCAGCAGTGAAGCCCCTGTGCGGGGCCTATACGAGCAGTACTTC. It specifies CASSEAPVRGLYEQYF.

This clonotype was counted a few times. The rearrangement links TRBV7-9 to TRBJ1-1; no firm D call. CDR3 size: 14 residues. Germline loops: CDR1 SEHNR, CDR2 FQNEAQ (reference sequence). Trimming pared 5 bases from V and 8 bases from J, leaving 18 bases between. CDR3 nucleotide sequence: TGTGCCAGCAGCACCTCGCCCGGGAGCGAGGAAGCTTTCTTT. Translating it yields CASSTSPGSEEAFF.

V usage is TRBV11-3 and J usage is TRBJ1-1; 7 bases map to TRBD1. The CDR3 spans 12 residues. Germline lookup yields CDR1 SGHNT and CDR2 YENEEA. With 5 bases clipped from V and 9 bases from J, the junction kept 6 bases outside the gene matches. The CDR3: CASSPTTGQAFF. DNA for the CDR3: TGTGCCAGCAGCCCCACGACAGGGCAAGCTTTCTTT.

In its sample, this clonotype was seen a few times. The gene calls are TRBV27 and TRBJ2-5; D is possibly TRBD1 (6 bases). CDR1 is MNHEY, CDR2 SMNVEV, per germline (reference sequence). The CDR3 totals 15 residues. Trimming pared 5 bases from V and 4 bases from J, leaving 17 bases between. The CDR3 is CASSPTGQEIETQYF. CDR3 sequence (DNA): TGTGCCAGCAGTCCGACGGGACAAGAAATAGAGACCCAGTACTTC.

The rearrangement joins TRBV28 to TRBJ1-1; no definite D call. Germline values: CDR1 MDHEN, CDR2 SYDVKM. Trimming took 5 bases from V and 0 from J, leaving 10 bases between them. This CDR3 comprises 14 residues. The CDR3 spells CASSILDMNTEAFF. The DNA of the CDR3 is TGTGCCAGCAGTATCCTCGATATGAACACTGAAGCTTTCTTT.

This clonotype was detected a few times. The rearrangement links TRBV12-3 or TRBV12-4 to TRBJ2-2; a possible D gene is TRBD2 (6 bases). This CDR3 has 15 residues. V gave up 2 bases and J gave up 5 bases, with 12 bases separating them. DNA for the CDR3: TGTGCCAGCAGTTTATTGCCGGAGGGTACCGGGGAGCTGTTTTTT. It specifies CASSLLPEGTGELFF.

V and J are TRBV28 and TRBJ1-2; D possibly corresponds to TRBD1 (5 bases). Trimming left V 8 bases short and J 13 bases short, with 20 bases between. CDR1 and CDR2 (germline): MDHEN, SYDVKM. The CDR3 spans 12 residues. CDR3 sequence (DNA): TGTGCCAGCCGGGACTCGGGAGAGACCGCCACCTTC. Its translation is CASRDSGETATF.

In its sample, this clonotype was seen many times. This chain links TRBV12-3 or TRBV12-4 with TRBJ1-1, with a tentative D call TRBD1 (6 bases). The germline V and J ends were trimmed by 6 bases and 0 bases, with 14 bases remaining between them. The CDR3 is 15 residues long. The CDR3 DNA is TGTGCCAGCAGCCACGGGACACCTATGAACACTGAAGCTTTCTTT. Translating it yields CASSHGTPMNTEAFF.

This clonotype was picked up a small number of times. The chain combines TRBV7-6 with TRBJ2-1; no reliable D call. The CDR3 length is 16 residues. Per germline, CDR1 SGHVS and CDR2 FNYEAQ. V was pared by 5 bases and J by 4 bases, with 18 bases between. As DNA, the CDR3 is TGTGCCAGCAGCAGTACGACAAACCCGTCATACAATGAGCAGTTCTTC. Protein product: CASSSTTNPSYNEQFF.

This clonotype was seen more than once but under ten times. V and J are TRBV14 and TRBJ1-1; no definite D call. This CDR3 has 14 amino acids. Germline V gene data show CDR1 as SGHDN and CDR2 as FVKESK. Deletions cut 0 bases from V and 5 bases from J, with 10 bases between. Written as DNA, the CDR3 is TGTGCCAGCAGCCAAGATGTGACGAGGACTGAAGCTTTCTTT. Its translation is CASSQDVTRTEAFF.

V and J are TRBV7-6 and TRBJ2-1; D is uncertain. Germline CDR1 SGHVS, CDR2 FNYEAQ. V lost 5 bases, J lost 15 bases, and 20 bases lay in between. This CDR3 is built from 13 residues. As DNA, the CDR3 is TGTGCCAGCAGCCCCGCGCCTGACAACCGTGTGTTCTTC. As protein: CASSPAPDNRVFF.

V and J are TRBV30 and TRBJ1-4, with TRBD1 matching 7 bases. Germline-derived CDR1 and CDR2 are GTSNPN and SVGIG (reference sequence). The CDR3 extends over 16 amino acids. V dropped 3 bases and J dropped 7; count of bases not matched to a gene: 14. The CDR3 protein is CAWSTPLTGYGEKLFF. The CDR3 DNA reads TGTGCCTGGAGCACCCCCCTGACAGGGTATGGTGAAAAACTGTTTTTT.

The rearrangement links TRBV9 to TRBJ2-3; TRBD2 aligns across 8 bases. This CDR3 contains 15 residues. Germline assignment: CDR1 SGDLS and CDR2 YYNGEE. Germline trimming cut 3 bases from V and 6 bases from J; bases unmatched to any gene: 9. The CDR3 DNA reads as TGTGCCAGCAGCGACGGGGGGGCCACAATGGATACGCAGTATTTT. Protein product: CASSDGGATMDTQYF.

CDR3 sequence reads: CSVGVAVSTDTQYF. The CDR3 nucleotides read TGCAGTGTAGGGGTAGCGGTTTCTACAGATACGCAGTATTTT. This chain uses TRBV20-1 with TRBJ2-3; D is possibly TRBD2 (6 bases). The CDR3 is made up of 14 amino acids. Germline V gene sequence: CDR1 DFQATT, CDR2 SNEGSKA (reference sequence). Trimming left V 7 bases short and J 3 bases short, with 17 bases between.

The gene calls are TRBV7-9 and TRBJ2-7; 9 bases line up with TRBD2. The CDR3 sequence is 14 residues long. V lost 2 bases and J lost 5; bases outside the gene matches: 4. Looked up from germline, CDR1 is SEHNR and CDR2 is FQNEAQ (reference sequence). CDR3 nucleotides: TGTGCCAGCAGCTTATCAAGCGGGAGGAACGAGCAGTACTTC. Protein: CASSLSSGRNEQYF.

This rearrangement joins TRBV3-1 to TRBJ2-5, with a weak D call TRBD2 (7 bases). The V end was cut by 6 bases, the J end by 0 bases, with 14 bases between. The germline CDR1 and CDR2 sequences are LGHDT and YNNKEL (reference sequence). CDR3 length: 15 residues. The CDR3 nucleotides are TGTGCCAGCAGAAAAGGGGGAGGGTACCAAGAGACCCAGTACTTC. It specifies CASRKGGGYQETQYF.

This chain joins TRBV10-3 and TRBJ1-5; 7 nucleotides line up with TRBD1. V lost 6 bases and J lost 3; bases outside the gene matches: 8. Germline values: CDR1 ENHRY, CDR2 SYGVKD. The CDR3 has 15 amino acids. CDR3 in amino acids: CAIRGGTDNNQPQHF. The CDR3, as DNA: TGTGCCATCAGGGGCGGGACAGACAACAATCAGCCCCAGCATTTT.

The table lists this clonotype with a few counts. The chain couples TRBV3-1 to TRBJ1-1; TRBD1 might be the D (5 bases). This CDR3 contains 15 residues. Per germline, CDR1 LGHDT and CDR2 YNNKEL (reference sequence). V shed 3 bases and J shed 2 bases, with 13 bases lying between them. The CDR3 loop reads CASSQSGTSNTEAFF. The CDR3 DNA sequence: TGTGCCAGCAGCCAGTCAGGGACCAGTAACACTGAAGCTTTCTTT.

V usage is TRBV6-6 and J usage is TRBJ2-6; D not resolved. Germline CDR1 and CDR2: MNHNY and SVGAGI (reference sequence). The length of the CDR3 is 15 residues. V lost 2 bases and J lost 2, with 7 bases in between. The CDR3 protein is CASSYRQPGANVLTF. The CDR3 coding sequence is TGTGCCAGCAGTTACCGGCAACCTGGGGCCAACGTCCTGACTTTC.

The rearrangement joins TRBV5-5 to TRBJ1-2, with 9 bases identical to TRBD1. Trimming took 0 bases from V and 4 from J; bases not matched to a gene: 13. This CDR3 is 18 amino acids long. The germline gives CDR1 SGHKS, CDR2 YYEKEE (reference sequence). The CDR3 sequence is CASSLEADRGNAAYGYTF. CDR3 nucleotides: TGTGCCAGCAGCTTGGAAGCGGACAGGGGTAATGCTGCCTATGGCTACACCTTC.